This TCR beta chain was found in a study of blood T cell repertoires in COVID-19. In the original analysis: How many nucleated cells were present was estimated from reference gene primer amplification. This table comes from immunoSEQ multiplex PCR, and its TCRdb copy is limited to in-frame clones, with some not included. V, J and clone size reflect that table, while D and trimming were determined from the DNA. Among about 160,000 clones listed, roughly 80% were seen once. The sequence was obtained from a young man with active or convalescent COVID-19. The sequencing input was peripheral blood.

The DNA of the CDR3 is TGCGCCAGCAGCTTGGTTGTGCTAGCGGGAGGCAATGAGCAGTTCTTC. Translation: CASSLVVLAGGNEQFF. The chain couples TRBV5-1 to TRBJ2-1; 11 bases fit TRBD2. CDR1 and CDR2 from the germline V gene are SGHRS and YFSETQ. The ends lost 0 bases at V and 6 bases at J; junction bases unmatched: 5. The CDR3 covers 16 residues.